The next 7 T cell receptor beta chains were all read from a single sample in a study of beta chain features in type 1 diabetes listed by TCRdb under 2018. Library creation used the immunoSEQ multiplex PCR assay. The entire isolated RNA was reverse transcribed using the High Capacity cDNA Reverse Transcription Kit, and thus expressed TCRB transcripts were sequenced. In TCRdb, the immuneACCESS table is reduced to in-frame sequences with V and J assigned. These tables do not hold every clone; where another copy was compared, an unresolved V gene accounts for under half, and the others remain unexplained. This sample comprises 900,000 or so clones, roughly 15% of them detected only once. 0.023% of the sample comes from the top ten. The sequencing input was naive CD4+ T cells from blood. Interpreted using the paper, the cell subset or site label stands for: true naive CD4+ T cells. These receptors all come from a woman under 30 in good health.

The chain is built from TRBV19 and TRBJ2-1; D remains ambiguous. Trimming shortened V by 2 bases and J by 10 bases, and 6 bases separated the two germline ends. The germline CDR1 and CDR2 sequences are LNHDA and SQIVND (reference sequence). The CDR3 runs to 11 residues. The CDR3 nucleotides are TGTGCCAGTAGTATATATACAGAGCAGTTCTTC. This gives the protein CASSIYTEQFF.

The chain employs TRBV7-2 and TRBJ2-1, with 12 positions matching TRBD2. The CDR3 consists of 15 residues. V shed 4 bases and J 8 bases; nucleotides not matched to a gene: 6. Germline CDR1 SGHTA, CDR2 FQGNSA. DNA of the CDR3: TGTGCCAGCAGCTCCACTAGCGGGAGGAGCTATGAGCAGTTCTTC. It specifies CASSSTSGRSYEQFF. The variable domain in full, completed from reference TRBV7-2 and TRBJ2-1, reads GAGVSQSPSNKVTEKGKDVELRCDPISGHTALYWYRQSLGQGLEFLIYFQGNSAPDKSGLPSDRFSAERTGGSVSTLTIQRTQQEDSAVYLCASSSTSGRSYEQFFGPGTRLTVL.

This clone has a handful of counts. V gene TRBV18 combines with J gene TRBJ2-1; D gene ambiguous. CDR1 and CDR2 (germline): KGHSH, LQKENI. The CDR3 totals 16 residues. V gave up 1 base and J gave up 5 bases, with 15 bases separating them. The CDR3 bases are TGTGCCAGCTCACCACAGGGTAATTCCCTCAACAATGAGCAGTTCTTC. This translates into CASSPQGNSLNNEQFF. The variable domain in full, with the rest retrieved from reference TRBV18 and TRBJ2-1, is NAGVMQNPRHLVRRRGQEARLRCSPMKGHSHVYWYRQLPEEGLKFMVYLQKENIIDESGMPKERFSAEFPKEGPSILRIQQVVRGDSAAYFCASSPQGNSLNNEQFFGPGTRLTVL.

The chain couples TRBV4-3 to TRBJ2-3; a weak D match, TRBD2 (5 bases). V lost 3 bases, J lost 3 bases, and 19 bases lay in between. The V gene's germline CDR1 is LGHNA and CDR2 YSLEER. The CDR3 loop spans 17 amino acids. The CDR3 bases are TGCGCCAGCAGCCACTCACTTTCGGGGATGAGGACAGATACGCAGTATTTT. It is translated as CASSHSLSGMRTDTQYF.

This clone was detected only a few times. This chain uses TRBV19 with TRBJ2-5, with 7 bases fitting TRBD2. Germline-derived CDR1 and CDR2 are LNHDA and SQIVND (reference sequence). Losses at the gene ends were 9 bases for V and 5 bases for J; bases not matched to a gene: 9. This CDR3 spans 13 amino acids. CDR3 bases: TGTGCCAGCTCGGGACTATCCGGCGAGACCCAGTACTTC. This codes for CASSGLSGETQYF.

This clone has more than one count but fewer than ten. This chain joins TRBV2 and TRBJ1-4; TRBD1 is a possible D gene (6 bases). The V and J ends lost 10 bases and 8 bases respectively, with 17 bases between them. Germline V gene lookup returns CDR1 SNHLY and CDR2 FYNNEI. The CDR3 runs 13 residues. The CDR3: CATAGQTTEKLFF. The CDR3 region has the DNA TGTGCCACCGCGGGACAAACGACCGAAAAACTGTTTTTT.

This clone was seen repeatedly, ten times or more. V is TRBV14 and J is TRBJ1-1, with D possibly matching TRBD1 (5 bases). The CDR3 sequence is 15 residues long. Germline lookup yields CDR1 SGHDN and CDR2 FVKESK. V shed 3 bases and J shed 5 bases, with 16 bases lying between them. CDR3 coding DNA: TGTGCCAGCAGCCATTCCCCAGGGAGAGGGACTGAAGCTTTCTTT. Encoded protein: CASSHSPGRGTEAFF.